This T cell receptor (beta chain) was obtained from a study of follicular helper T cells after annual influenza vaccination. Study-level results: Day 7 ICOS+CD38+ clones were most often found later in ICOS-CD38- cTfh cells.

This clone has more than one count but fewer than ten. What it binds is not known. The CDR3 runs to 13 residues. Germline CDR1 reads MNHNY; CDR2 reads SVGAGI (reference sequence). Trimming cost V 6 bases and J 5 bases, with 13 bases left between them. The protocol was immunoSEQ multiplex PCR, while the TCRdb copy is restricted to in-frame clones and leaves out a portion. The data show about 27,000 clones, with roughly 80% seen just once and about 1.2% held by the top ten. Stated time point: 2014-2015 season, pre-vaccination. No donor had influenza vaccine in the prior 6 months; all lived in the community.

This chain links TRBV6-6 with TRBJ1-2; D uncertain. This specimen was CXCR5+ CD38- circulating T follicular helper cells from blood, taken on the day of influenza vaccination. As to subset: circulating Tfh, non-naive CD4+CXCR5+PD-1+ (ICOS+CD38+ or ICOS-CD38-). The sequence was obtained from an adult who received the influenza vaccine. The chain's CDR3 is CASRTGGIYGYTF. The CDR3 region has the DNA TGTGCCAGCAGGACCGGCGGGATTTATGGCTACACCTTC.